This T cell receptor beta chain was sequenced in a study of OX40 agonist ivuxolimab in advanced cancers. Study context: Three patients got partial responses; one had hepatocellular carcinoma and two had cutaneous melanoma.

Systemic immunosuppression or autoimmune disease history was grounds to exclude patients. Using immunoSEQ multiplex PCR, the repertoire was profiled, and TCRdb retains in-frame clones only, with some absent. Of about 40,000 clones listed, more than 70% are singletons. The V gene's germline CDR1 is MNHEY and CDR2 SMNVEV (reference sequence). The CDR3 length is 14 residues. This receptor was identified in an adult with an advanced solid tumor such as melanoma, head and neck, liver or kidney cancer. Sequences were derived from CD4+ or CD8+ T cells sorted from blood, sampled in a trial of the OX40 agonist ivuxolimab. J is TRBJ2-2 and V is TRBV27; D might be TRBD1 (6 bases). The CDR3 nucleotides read TGTGCATCGATGGGGGCGCGTATCACCGGGGAGCTGTTTTTT. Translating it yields CASMGARITGELFF.